At least ten counts were recorded for the clone carrying this T cell receptor (beta chain). Not enrolled were patients with uncontrolled infection, other autoimmune disease, pregnancy or lactation. From more than 9.5 ml of fresh peripheral blood, PBMCs were isolated. The data belong to a study of T cells in Graves' hyperthyroidism and ophthalmopathy. Study-wide background: Peripheral blood was acquired at first diagnosis, ahead of any therapy whatsoever.

The TCR beta CDR3 regions underwent amplification using RNA transcripts as the source. A first-round RT-PCR of the TCR CDR3 used the HTBI primer set. TCRdb itself ran the multiplex PCR reads through MiXCR, one entry per CDR3 protein. The repertoire holds around 300,000 distinct CDR3 sequences, with about 15% as singletons. The sequence came from a woman aged 25-40 years with Graves' hyperthyroidism. Sequencing input: blood.

The CDR3 reads CASSRNSYNEQFF. The CDR3 DNA is TGTGCCAGTAGCAGGAACTCCTACAATGAGCAGTTCTTC. This chain uses TRBV19 with TRBJ2-1; D is unresolved. V dropped 6 bases and J dropped 0 bases, with 6 bases sitting between them. The CDR3 is made up of 13 amino acids. Germline V gives CDR1 LNHDA, CDR2 SQIVND (reference sequence).